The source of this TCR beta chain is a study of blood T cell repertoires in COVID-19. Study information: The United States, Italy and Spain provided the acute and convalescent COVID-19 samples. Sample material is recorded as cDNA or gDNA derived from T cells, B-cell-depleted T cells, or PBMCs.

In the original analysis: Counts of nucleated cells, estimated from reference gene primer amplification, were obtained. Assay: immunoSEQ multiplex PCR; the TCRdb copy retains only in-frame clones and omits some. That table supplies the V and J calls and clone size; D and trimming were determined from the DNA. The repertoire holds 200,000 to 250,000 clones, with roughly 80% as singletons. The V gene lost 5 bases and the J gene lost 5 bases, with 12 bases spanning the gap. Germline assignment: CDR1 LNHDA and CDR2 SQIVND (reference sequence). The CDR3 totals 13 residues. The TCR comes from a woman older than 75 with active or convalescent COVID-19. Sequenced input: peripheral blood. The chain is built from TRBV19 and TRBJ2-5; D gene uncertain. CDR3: CASSPTFSETQYF. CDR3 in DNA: TGTGCCAGTAGTCCCACGTTTAGCGAGACCCAGTACTTC.